Given below is one T cell receptor beta chain in context. The sample belongs to a study of blood T cell repertoires in COVID-19. Background on the study: Acute and convalescent COVID-19 samples came from the United States, Italy and Spain. The cDNA or gDNA used as material had been derived from T cells, B-cell-depleted T cells, or PBMCs.

Original processing notes: How many nucleated cells were present was estimated from reference gene primer amplification. Sequencing used immunoSEQ multiplex PCR; TCRdb keeps in-frame clones, though not all of them. Clone size and the V and J calls come from that table; the DNA yielded D and trimming. The sample lists approximately 140,000 clones; around 84% were seen once. Trimming stripped 3 bases from V and 0 bases from J, with 13 bases between. The CDR3 is 16 amino acids. CDR1 and CDR2 (germline): MNHEY, SVGAGI. The V gene is TRBV6-5, the J gene TRBJ2-3; D is perhaps TRBD2 (5 bases). Material for sequencing was peripheral blood. This TCR came from a human donor in a cohort sampled during active COVID-19. CDR3 residues: CASSYLKTRSTDTQYF. DNA for the CDR3: TGTGCCAGCAGTTATTTGAAAACTAGGAGCACAGATACGCAGTATTTT.